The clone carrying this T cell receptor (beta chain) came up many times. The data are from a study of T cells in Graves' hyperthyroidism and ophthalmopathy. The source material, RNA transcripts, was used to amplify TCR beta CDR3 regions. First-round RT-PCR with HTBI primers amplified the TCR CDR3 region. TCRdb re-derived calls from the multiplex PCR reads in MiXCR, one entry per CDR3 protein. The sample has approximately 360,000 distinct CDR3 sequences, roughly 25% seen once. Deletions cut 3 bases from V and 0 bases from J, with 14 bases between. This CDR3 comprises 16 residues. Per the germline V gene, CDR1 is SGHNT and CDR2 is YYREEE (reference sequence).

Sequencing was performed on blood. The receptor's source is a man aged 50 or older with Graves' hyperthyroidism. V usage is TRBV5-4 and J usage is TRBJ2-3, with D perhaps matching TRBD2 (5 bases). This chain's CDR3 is CASSWTSGASTDTQYF. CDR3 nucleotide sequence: TGTGCCAGCAGCTGGACCAGCGGAGCTAGCACAGATACGCAGTATTTT. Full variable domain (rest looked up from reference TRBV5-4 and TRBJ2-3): ETGVTQSPTHLIKTRGQQVTLRCSSQSGHNTVSWYQQALGQGPQFIFQYYREEENGRGNFPPRFSGLQFPNYSSELNVNALELDDSALYLCASSWTSGASTDTQYFGPGTRLTVL.